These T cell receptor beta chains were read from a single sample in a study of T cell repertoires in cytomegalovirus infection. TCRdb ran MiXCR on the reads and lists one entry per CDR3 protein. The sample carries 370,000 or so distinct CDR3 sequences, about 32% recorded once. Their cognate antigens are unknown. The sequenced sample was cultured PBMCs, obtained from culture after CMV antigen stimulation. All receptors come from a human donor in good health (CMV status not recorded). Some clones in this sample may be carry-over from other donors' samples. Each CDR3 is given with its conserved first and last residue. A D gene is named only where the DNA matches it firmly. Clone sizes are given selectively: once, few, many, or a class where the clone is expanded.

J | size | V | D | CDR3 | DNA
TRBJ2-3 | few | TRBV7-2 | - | CASSLSGGRGDTQYF | TGTGCCAGCAGCTTAAGTGGCGGCCGGGGGGATACGCAGTATTTT
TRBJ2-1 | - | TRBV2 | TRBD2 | CASSAQAGAEQFF | TGTGCCAGCAGTGCACAGGCGGGAGCTGAGCAGTTCTTC
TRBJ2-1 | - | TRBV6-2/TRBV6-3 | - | CASTPLGGSDEQFF | TGTGCCAGCACCCCCTTAGGAGGGAGCGATGAGCAGTTCTTC
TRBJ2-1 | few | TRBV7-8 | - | CASSSRDSIYNEQFF | TGTGCCAGCAGCTCCCGGGACTCAATTTACAATGAGCAGTTCTTC
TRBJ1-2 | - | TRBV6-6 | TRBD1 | CASTDRVLGYTF | TGTGCCAGCACCGACAGGGTCCTGGGTTACACCTTC
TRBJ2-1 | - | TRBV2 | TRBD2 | CASSELAGVSYNEQFF | TGTGCCAGCAGTGAGCTAGCGGGGGTCTCCTACAATGAGCAGTTCTTC
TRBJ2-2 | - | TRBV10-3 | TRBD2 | CAISLAGGNAGELFF | TGTGCCATCAGCCTAGCGGGAGGTAACGCCGGGGAGCTGTTTTTT
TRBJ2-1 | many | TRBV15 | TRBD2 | CATSIRTSGAGQFF | TGTGCCACCAGCATCCGGACTAGCGGGGCGGGGCAGTTCTTC
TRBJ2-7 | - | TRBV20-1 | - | CSAKGPRAYEQYF | TGCAGTGCTAAAGGTCCCAGGGCCTACGAGCAGTACTTC
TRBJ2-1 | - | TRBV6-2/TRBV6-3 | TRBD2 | CASSYGGLAGEVFF | TGTGCCAGCAGTTACGGGGGACTAGCGGGAGAAGTGTTCTTC
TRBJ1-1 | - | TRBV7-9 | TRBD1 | CASSLRYRTGRAEAFF | TGTGCCAGCAGCTTAAGATATCGGACAGGGCGCGCTGAAGCTTTCTTT
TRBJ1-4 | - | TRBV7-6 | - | CASSSGGGNEKLFF | TGTGCCAGCAGCTCAGGAGGGGGTAATGAAAAACTGTTTTTT
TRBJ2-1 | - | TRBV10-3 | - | CAISGLGSNEQFF | TGTGCCATCAGTGGACTAGGTAGCAATGAGCAGTTCTTC
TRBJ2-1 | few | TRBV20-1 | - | CSARRGTLYSHEQFF | TGCAGTGCCCGGAGGGGTACCTTATATTCCCATGAGCAGTTCTTC
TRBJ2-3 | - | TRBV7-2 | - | CASSPQTTPDTQYF | TGTGCCAGCAGCCCACAGACCACCCCAGATACGCAGTATTTT
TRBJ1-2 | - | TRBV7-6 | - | CASSLVRGGYTF | TGTGCCAGCAGCTTAGTACGGGGTGGCTACACCTTC
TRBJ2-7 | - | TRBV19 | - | CASSISDLSYEQYF | TGTGCCAGTAGTATATCAGATCTCTCCTACGAGCAGTACTTC
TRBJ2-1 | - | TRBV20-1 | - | CSASRGASVAREQFF | TGCAGTGCTAGTCGAGGGGCTAGCGTCGCGCGTGAGCAGTTCTTC
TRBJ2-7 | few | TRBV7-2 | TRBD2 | CASSLGGTSGAYEQYF | TGTGCCAGCAGCTTAGGGGGGACTAGCGGGGCCTACGAGCAGTACTTC
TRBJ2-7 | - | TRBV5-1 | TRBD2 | CASSLGGTSGSDEQYF | TGCGCCAGCAGCTTGGGGGGGACTAGCGGGAGTGACGAGCAGTACTTC
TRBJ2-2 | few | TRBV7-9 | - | CASSLGSGVDGELFF | TGTGCCAGCAGCTTAGGGTCGGGAGTGGACGGGGAGCTGTTTTTT
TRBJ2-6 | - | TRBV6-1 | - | CASRVDKPTANVLTF | TGTGCCAGCAGAGTAGACAAACCCACGGCCAACGTCCTGACTTTC
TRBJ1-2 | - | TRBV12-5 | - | CASGLVSGQGYTF | TGTGCTAGTGGTTTGGTATCGGGTCAAGGCTACACCTTC
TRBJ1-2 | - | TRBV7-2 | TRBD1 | CASSSWTGPGYGYTF | TGTGCCAGCAGCTCCTGGACAGGGCCTGGCTATGGCTACACCTTC
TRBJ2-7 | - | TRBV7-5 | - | CISVPEACTRDSSF | -
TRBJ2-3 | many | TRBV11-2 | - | CASSAGVSQYF | TGTGCCAGCAGCGCAGGAGTTTCGCAGTATTTT
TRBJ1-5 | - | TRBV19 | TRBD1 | CASRDRDYSNQPQHF | TGTGCCAGTAGGGACAGGGACTATAGCAATCAGCCCCAGCATTTT